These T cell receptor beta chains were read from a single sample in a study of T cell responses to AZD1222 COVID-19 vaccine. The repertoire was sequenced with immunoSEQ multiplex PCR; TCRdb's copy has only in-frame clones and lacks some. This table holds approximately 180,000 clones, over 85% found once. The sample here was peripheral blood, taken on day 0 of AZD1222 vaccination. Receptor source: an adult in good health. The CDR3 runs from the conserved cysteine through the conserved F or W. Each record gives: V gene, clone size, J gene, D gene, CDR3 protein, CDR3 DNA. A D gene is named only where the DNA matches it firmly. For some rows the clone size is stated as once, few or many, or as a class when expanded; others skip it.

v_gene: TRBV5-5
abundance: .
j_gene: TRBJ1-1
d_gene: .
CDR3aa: CASSSEQERAFF
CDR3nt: TGTGCCAGCAGCTCGGAACAGGAGCGAGCTTTCTTT

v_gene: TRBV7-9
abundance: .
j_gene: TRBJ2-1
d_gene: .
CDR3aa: CASRPWGSYNEQFF
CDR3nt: TGTGCCAGCAGGCCATGGGGCTCCTACAATGAGCAGTTCTTC

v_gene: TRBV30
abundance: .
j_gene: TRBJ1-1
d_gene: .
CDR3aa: CAWGQYLMNTEAFF
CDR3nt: TGTGCCTGGGGACAGTACTTAATGAACACTGAAGCTTTCTTT

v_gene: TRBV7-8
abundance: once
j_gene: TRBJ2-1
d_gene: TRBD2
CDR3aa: CASCTAGGPGNEQFF
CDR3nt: TGTGCCAGCTGCACGGCGGGAGGGCCTGGGAATGAGCAGTTCTTC

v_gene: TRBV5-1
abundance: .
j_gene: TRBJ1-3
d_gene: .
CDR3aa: CASSTGTISGNTIYF
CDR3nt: TGCGCCAGCAGCACCGGGACAATCTCTGGAAACACCATATATTTT

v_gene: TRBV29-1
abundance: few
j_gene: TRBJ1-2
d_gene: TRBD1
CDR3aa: CSVARDSDYGYTF
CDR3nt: TGCAGCGTGGCCCGGGACAGCGACTATGGCTACACCTTC

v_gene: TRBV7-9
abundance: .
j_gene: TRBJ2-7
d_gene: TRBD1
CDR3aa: CASSHWTGGLGEQYF
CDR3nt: TGTGCCAGCAGCCACTGGACAGGGGGATTAGGCGAGCAGTACTTC

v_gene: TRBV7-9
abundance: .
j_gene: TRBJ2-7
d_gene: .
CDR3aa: CASSARTVTKEQYF
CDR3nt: TGTGCCAGCAGCGCCAGGACTGTTACGAAGGAGCAGTACTTC

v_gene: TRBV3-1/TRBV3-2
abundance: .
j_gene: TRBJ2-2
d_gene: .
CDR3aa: CASSLGTLRGTGELFF
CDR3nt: TGTGCCAGCAGCCTCGGGACACTTAGGGGCACCGGGGAGCTGTTTTTT

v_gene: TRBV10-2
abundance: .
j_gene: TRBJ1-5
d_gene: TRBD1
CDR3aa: CASSAGTGTIQPQHF
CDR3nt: TGCGCCAGCAGCGCCGGGACAGGGACCATACAGCCCCAGCATTTT

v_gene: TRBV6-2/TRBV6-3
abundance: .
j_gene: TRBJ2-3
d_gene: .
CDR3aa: CASSPLAPSTDTQYF
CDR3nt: TGTGCCAGCAGTCCGCTAGCGCCTAGCACAGATACGCAGTATTTT

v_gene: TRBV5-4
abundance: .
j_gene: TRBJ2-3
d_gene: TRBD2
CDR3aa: CASSTGLAGVSDTQYF
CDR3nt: TGTGCCAGCAGCACGGGACTAGCGGGAGTTTCAGATACGCAGTATTTT

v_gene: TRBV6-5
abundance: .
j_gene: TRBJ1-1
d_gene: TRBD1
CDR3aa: CASSSGQGMDTEAFF
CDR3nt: TGTGCCAGCAGTTCGGGACAGGGGATGGACACTGAAGCTTTCTTT

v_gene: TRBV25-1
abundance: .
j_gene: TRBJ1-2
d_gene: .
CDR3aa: CASSQVGVRGYTF
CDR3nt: TGTGCCAGCAGTCAGGTGGGAGTAAGGGGCTACACCTTC

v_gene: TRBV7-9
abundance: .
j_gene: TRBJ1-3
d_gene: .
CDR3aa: CASSPDNSGNTIYF
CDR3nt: TGTGCCAGCAGCCCTGATAACTCTGGAAACACCATATATTTT

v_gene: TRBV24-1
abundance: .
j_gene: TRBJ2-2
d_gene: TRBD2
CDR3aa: CATSDLVGREASTGELFF
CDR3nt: TGTGCCACCAGTGATTTAGTGGGGCGGGAGGCGAGCACCGGGGAGCTGTTTTTT

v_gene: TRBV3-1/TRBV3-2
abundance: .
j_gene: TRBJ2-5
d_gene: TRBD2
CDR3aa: CASSQGAGGGGETQYF
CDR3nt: TGTGCCAGCAGCCAAGGGGCGGGAGGCGGTGGGGAGACCCAGTACTTC

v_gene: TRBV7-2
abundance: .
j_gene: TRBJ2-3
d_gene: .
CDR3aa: CASSLFPPDTQYF
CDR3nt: TGTGCCAGCAGCTTATTCCCCCCAGATACGCAGTATTTT

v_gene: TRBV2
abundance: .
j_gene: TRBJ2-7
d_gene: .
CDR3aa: CASSDDGSYEQYF
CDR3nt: TGTGCCAGCAGTGACGACGGGTCCTACGAGCAGTACTTC

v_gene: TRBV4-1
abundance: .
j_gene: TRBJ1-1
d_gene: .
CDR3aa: CASSQVGAGSTEAFF
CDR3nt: TGCGCCAGCAGCCAAGTCGGGGCGGGGAGCACTGAAGCTTTCTTT

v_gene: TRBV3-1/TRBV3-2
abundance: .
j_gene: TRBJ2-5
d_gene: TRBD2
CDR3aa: CASSQTPSGLAGVKVRETQYF
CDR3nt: TGTGCCAGCAGCCAAACGCCGTCCGGACTAGCGGGAGTGAAGGTTCGGGAGACCCAGTACTTC

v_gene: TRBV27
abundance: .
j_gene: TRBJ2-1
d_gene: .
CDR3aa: CASRDGTYNEQFF
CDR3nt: TGTGCCAGCAGGGACGGGACCTACAATGAGCAGTTCTTC

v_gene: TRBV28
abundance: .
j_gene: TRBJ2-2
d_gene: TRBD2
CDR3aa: CASSSARLAGVRTGELFF
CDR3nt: TGTGCCAGCAGTTCCGCTCGACTAGCGGGAGTAAGGACCGGGGAGCTGTTTTTT

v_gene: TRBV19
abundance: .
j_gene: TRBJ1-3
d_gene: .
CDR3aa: CASSIQLSGNTIYF
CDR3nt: TGTGCCAGTAGTATTCAGCTCTCTGGAAACACCATATATTTT

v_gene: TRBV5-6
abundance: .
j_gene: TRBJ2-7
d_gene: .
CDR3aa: CASITLRGAAYEQYF
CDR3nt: TGTGCCAGCATCACACTTCGGGGGGCCGCCTACGAGCAGTACTTC

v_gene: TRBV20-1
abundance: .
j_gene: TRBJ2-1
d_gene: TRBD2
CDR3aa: CSASTSGTRSFNEQFF
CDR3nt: TGCAGTGCTAGTACCTCCGGGACTAGATCGTTCAATGAGCAGTTCTTC

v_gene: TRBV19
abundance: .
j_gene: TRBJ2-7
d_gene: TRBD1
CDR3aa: CASTPPPGQGTYEQYF
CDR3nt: TGTGCCAGTACCCCTCCCCCGGGACAGGGAACCTACGAGCAGTACTTC

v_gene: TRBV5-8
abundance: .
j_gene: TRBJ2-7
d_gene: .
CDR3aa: CASSFGSGGTYEQYF
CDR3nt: TGTGCCAGCAGCTTCGGCAGCGGAGGGACCTACGAGCAGTACTTC

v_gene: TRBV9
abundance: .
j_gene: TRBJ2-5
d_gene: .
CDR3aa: CASSVALGGSQETQYF
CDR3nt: TGTGCCAGCAGCGTAGCTTTGGGGGGTTCCCAAGAGACCCAGTACTTC

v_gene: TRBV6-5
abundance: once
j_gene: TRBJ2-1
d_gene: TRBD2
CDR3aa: CASSPSGASQAVQFF
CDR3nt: TGTGCCAGCAGTCCTAGCGGGGCCTCTCAGGCGGTGCAGTTCTTC

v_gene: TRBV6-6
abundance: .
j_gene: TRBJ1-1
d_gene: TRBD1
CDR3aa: CASSTGTGNTEAFF
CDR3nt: TGTGCCAGCAGCACCGGGACAGGGAACACTGAAGCTTTCTTT

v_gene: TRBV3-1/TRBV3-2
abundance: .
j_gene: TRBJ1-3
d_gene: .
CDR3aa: CASSRNSLRSGNTIYF
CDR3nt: TGTGCCAGCAGCCGTAATTCCCTCCGCTCTGGAAACACCATATATTTT

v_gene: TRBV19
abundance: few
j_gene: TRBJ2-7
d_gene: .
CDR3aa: CASSPLWGAKEQYF
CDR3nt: TGTGCCAGTAGCCCTCTGTGGGGGGCAAAGGAGCAGTACTTC

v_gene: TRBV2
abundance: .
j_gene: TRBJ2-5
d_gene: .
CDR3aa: CASLSVSQETQYF
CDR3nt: TGTGCCAGCCTCAGTGTTAGCCAAGAGACCCAGTACTTC

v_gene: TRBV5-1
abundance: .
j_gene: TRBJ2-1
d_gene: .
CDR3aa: CASSSGTGSYNEQFF
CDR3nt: TGCGCCAGCAGCTCCGGGACCGGCTCCTACAATGAGCAGTTCTTC

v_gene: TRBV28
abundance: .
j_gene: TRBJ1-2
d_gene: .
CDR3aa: CASSLREVGYTF
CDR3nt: TGTGCCAGCAGTCTCAGGGAAGTTGGCTACACCTTC

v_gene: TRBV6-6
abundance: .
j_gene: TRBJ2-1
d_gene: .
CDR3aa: CASSYSSENNEQFF
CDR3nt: TGTGCCAGCAGTTACTCGTCGGAAAACAATGAGCAGTTCTTC

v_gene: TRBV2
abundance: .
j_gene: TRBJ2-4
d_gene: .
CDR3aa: CASNLSSDKNIQYF
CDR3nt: TGTGCCAGCAACCTCTCTTCGGACAAAAACATTCAGTACTTC

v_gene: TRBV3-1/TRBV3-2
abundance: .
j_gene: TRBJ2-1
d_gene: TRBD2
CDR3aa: CASSRGREGVNEQFF
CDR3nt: TGTGCCAGCAGCCGGGGGCGGGAGGGTGTCAATGAGCAGTTCTTC

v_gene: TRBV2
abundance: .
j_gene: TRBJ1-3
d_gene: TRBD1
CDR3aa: CASSQQGSSSGNTIYF
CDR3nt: TGTGCCAGCAGTCAACAGGGGTCGAGCTCTGGAAACACCATATATTTT

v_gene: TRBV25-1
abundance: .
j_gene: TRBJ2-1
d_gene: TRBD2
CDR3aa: CASSALAGGSSSYNEQFF
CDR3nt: TGTGCCAGCAGTGCACTAGCGGGAGGCTCTAGCTCCTACAATGAGCAGTTCTTC

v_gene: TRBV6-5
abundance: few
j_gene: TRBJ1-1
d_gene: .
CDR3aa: CASSWGGNTEAFF
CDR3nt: TGTGCCAGCTCTTGGGGGGGCAACACTGAAGCTTTCTTT

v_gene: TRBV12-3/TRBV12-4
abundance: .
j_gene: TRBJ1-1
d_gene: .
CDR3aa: CASSFNGDTEAFF
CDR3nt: TGTGCCAGCAGTTTTAACGGGGACACTGAAGCTTTCTTT

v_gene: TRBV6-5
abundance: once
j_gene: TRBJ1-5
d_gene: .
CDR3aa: CASSWRHSNQPQHF
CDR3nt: TGTGCCAGCAGCTGGAGACATTCCAATCAGCCCCAGCATTTT

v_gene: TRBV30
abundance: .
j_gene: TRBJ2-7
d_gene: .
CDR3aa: CAWSHSTTSYEQYF
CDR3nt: TGTGCCTGGAGTCATAGCACCACTTCCTACGAGCAGTACTTC

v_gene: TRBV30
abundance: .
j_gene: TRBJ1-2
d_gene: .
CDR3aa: CAWSVASGLTSNGYTF
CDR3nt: TGTGCCTGGAGTGTAGCTTCGGGACTCACCTCGAATGGCTACACCTTC

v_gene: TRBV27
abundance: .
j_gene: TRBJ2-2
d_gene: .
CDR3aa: CASSSGDGGLFF
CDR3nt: TGTGCCAGCAGCTCTGGAGATGGTGGGCTGTTTTTT

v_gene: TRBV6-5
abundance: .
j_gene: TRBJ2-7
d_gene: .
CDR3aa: CASSYEGQKRYEQYF
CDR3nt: TGTGCCAGCAGTTACGAGGGGCAGAAAAGATACGAGCAGTACTTC